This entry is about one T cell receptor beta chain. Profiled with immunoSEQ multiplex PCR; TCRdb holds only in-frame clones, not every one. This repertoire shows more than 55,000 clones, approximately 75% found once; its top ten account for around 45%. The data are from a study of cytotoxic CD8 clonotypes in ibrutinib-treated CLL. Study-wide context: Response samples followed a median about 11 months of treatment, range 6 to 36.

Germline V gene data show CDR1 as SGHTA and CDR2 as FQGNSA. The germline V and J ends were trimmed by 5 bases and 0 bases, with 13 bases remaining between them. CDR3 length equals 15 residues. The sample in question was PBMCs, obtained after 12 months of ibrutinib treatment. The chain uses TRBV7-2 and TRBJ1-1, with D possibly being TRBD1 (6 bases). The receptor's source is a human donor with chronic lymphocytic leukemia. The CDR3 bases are TGTGCCAGCAGCCGTACCCAGGGGATGAACACTGAAGCTTTCTTT. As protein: CASSRTQGMNTEAFF.